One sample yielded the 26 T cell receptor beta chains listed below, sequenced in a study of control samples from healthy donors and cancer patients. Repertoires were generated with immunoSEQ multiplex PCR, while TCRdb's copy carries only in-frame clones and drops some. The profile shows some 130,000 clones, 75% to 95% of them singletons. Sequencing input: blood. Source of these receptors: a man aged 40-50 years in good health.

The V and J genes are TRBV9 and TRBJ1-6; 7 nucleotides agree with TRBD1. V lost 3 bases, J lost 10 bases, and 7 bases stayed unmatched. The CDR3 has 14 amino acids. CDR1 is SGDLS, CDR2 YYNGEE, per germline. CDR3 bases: TGTGCCAGCAGCGACGACAGGGTAAACTCACCCCTCCACTTT. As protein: CASSDDRVNSPLHF.

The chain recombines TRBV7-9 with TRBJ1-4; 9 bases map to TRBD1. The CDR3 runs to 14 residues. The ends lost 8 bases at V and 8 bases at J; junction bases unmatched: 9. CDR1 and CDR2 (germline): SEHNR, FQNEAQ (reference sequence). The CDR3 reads CASATGGWAEKLFF. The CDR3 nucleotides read TGTGCCAGCGCAACAGGGGGCTGGGCAGAAAAACTGTTTTTT. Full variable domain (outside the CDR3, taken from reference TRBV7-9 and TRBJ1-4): DTGVSQNPRHKITKRGQNVTFRCDPISEHNRLYWYRQTLGQGPEFLTYFQNEAQLEKSRLLSDRFSAERPKGSFSTLEIQRTEQGDSAMYLCASATGGWAEKLFFGSGTQLSVL.

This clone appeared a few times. Written as DNA, the CDR3 is TGCGCCAGCAGTGAAGATAGCACTGAAGCTTTCTTT. Protein: CASSEDSTEAFF. V is TRBV10-1 and J is TRBJ1-1; no clear D. Trimming removed 3 bases at V and 4 bases at J, with 6 bases between. CDR1 is WNHNN, CDR2 SYGVQD, per germline (reference sequence). The CDR3 is 12 residues long.

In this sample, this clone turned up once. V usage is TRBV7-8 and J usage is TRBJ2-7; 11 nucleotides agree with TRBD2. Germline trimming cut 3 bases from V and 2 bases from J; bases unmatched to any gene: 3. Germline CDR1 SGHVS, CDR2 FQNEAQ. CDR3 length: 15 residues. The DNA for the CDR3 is TGTGCCAGCAGCTTCCGACTAGCGGGGACCTACGAGCAGTACTTC. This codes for CASSFRLAGTYEQYF.

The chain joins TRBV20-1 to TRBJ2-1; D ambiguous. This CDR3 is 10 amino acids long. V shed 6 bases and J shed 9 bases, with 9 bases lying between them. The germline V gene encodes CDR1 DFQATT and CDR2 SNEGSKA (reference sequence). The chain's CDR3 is CSAGRIEQFF. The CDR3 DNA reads TGCAGTGCCGGTCGGATTGAGCAGTTCTTC.

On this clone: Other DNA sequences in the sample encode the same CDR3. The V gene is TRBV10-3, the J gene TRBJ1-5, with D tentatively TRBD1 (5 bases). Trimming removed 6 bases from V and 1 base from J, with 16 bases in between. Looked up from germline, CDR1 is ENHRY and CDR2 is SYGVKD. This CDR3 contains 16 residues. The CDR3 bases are TGTGCCATCAGCGGGGGTGGGGGGGTAAGCAATCAGCCCCAGCATTTT. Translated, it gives CAISGGGGVSNQPQHF.

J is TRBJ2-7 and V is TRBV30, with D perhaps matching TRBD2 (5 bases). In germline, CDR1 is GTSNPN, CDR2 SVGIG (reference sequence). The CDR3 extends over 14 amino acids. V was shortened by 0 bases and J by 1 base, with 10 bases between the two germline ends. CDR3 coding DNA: TGTGCCTGGAGTGTAAAGGGAGCTTCCTACGAGCAGTACTTC. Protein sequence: CAWSVKGASYEQYF.

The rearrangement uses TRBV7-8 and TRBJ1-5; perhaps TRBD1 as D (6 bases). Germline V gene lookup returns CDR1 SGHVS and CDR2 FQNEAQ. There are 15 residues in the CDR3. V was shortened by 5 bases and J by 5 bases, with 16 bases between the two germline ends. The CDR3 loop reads CASSADRLAYQPQHF. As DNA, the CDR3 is TGTGCCAGCAGCGCGGACAGACTAGCTTATCAGCCCCAGCATTTT.

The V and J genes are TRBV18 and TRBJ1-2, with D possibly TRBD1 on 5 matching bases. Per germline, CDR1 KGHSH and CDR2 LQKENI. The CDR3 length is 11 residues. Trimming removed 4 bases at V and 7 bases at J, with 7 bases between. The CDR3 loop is CASSQGSGYTF. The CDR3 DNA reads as TGTGCCAGCTCACAGGGGAGTGGCTACACCTTC.

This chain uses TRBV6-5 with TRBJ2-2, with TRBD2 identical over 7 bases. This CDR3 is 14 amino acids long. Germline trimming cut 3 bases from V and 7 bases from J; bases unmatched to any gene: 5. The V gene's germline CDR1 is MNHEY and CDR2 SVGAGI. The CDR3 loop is CASSYRGDLGELFF. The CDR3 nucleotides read TGTGCCAGCAGTTATCGGGGGGACCTCGGGGAGCTGTTTTTT.

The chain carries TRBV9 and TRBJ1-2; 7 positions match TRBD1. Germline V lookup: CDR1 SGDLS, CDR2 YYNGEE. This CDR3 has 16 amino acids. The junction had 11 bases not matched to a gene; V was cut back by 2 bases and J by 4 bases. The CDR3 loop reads CASSVTPGQSRYGYTF. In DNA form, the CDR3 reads TGTGCCAGCAGCGTGACCCCGGGACAGTCTCGCTATGGCTACACCTTC.

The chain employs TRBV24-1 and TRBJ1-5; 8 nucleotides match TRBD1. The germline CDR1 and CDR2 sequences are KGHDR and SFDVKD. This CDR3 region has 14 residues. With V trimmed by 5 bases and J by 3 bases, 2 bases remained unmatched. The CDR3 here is CATSGGQANQPQHF. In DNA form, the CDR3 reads TGTGCCACCAGTGGGGGACAGGCCAATCAGCCCCAGCATTTT.

For the CDR3, the DNA is TGTGCCAGTAGTATAGTACCGGGACAGGGATCGCAGTTCTTC. Its protein product is CASSIVPGQGSQFF. The rearrangement uses TRBV19 and TRBJ2-1; 9 positions agree with TRBD1. Per the germline V gene, CDR1 is LNHDA and CDR2 is SQIVND (reference sequence). CDR3 length equals 14 residues. The junction had 7 bases not matched to a gene; V was cut back by 1 base and J by 12 bases. Complete variable domain (other parts from reference TRBV19 and TRBJ2-1): DGGITQSPKYLFRKEGQNVTLSCEQNLNHDAMYWYRQDPGQGLRLIYYSQIVNDFQKGDIAEGYSVSREKKESFPLTVTSAQKNPTAFYLCASSIVPGQGSQFFGPGTRLTVL.

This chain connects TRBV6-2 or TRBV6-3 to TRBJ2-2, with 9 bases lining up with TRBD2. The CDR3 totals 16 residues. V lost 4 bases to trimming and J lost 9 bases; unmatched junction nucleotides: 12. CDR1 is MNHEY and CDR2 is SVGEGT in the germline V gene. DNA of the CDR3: TGTGCCAGCAGTTCTCCGAGGACTAGCGCGCGCCGGGAGCTGTTTTTT. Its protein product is CASSSPRTSARRELFF.

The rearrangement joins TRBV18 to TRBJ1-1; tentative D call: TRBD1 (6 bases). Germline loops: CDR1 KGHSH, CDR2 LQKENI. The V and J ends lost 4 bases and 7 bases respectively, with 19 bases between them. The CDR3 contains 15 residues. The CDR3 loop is CASSQDRVEQGEAFF. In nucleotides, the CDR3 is TGTGCCAGCTCACAAGACCGGGTCGAACAGGGTGAAGCTTTCTTT. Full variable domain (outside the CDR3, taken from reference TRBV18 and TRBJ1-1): NAGVMQNPRHLVRRRGQEARLRCSPMKGHSHVYWYRQLPEEGLKFMVYLQKENIIDESGMPKERFSAEFPKEGPSILRIQQVVRGDSAAYFCASSQDRVEQGEAFFGQGTRLTVV.

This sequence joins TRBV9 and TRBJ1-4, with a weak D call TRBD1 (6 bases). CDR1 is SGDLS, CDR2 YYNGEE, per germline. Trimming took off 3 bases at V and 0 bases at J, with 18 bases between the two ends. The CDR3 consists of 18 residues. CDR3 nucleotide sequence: TGTGCCAGCAGCGCCGGGACACCGATTCCAGCAACTAATGAAAAACTGTTTTTT. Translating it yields CASSAGTPIPATNEKLFF.

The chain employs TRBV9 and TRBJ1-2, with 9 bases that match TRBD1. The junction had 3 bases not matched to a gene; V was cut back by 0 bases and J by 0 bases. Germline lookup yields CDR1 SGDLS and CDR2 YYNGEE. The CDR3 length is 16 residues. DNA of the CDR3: TGTGCCAGCAGCGTAGGGGGACAGGGTACTAACTATGGCTACACCTTC. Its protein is CASSVGGQGTNYGYTF.

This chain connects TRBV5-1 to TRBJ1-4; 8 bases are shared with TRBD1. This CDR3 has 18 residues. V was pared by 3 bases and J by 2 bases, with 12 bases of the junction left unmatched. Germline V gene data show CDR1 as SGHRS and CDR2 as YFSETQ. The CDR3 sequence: CASSSTGTGGFTNEKLFF. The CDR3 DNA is TGCGCCAGCAGCTCAACCGGGACAGGCGGTTTCACTAATGAAAAACTGTTTTTT.

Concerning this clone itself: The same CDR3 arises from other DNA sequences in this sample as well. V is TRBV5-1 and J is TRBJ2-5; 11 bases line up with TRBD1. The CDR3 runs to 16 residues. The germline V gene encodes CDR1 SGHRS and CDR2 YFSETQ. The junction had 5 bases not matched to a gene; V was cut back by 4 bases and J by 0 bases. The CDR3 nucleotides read TGCGCCAGCAGCGGGGGGACAGGGGGGTACCAAGAGACCCAGTACTTC. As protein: CASSGGTGGYQETQYF. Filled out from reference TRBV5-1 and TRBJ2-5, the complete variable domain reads KAGVTQTPRYLIKTRGQQVTLSCSPISGHRSVSWYQQTPGQGLQFLFEYFSETQRNKGNFPGRFSGRQFSNSRSEMNVSTLELGDSALYLCASSGGTGGYQETQYFGPGTRLLVL.

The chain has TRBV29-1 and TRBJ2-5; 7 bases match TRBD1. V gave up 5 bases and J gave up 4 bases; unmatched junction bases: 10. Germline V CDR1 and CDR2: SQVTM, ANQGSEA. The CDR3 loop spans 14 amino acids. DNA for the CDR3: TGCAGCGTTTGCCTAGACAGGGTTGGAGAGACCCAGTACTTC. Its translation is CSVCLDRVGETQYF.

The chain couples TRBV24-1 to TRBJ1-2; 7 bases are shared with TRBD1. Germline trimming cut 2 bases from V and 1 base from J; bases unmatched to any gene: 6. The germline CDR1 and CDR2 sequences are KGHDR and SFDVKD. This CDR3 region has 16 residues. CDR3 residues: CATSDSQGDINYGYTF. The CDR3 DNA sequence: TGTGCCACCAGTGATTCCCAGGGGGACATTAACTATGGCTACACCTTC.

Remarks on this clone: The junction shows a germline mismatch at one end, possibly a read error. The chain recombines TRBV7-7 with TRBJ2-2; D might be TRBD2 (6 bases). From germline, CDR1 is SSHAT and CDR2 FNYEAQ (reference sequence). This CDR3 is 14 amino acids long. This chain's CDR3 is CASSSRPGAGELFF. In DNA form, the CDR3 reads TGTGCTAGCAGCTCGAGACCGGGGGCCGGGGAGCTGTTTTTT.

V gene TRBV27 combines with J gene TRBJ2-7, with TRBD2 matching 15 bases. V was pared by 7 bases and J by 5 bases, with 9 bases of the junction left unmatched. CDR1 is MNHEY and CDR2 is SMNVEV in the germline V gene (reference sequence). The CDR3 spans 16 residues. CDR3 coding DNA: TGTGCCAGCACGACCGGGACTAGCGGGGGGATCGACGAGCAGTACTTC. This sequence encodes CASTTGTSGGIDEQYF.

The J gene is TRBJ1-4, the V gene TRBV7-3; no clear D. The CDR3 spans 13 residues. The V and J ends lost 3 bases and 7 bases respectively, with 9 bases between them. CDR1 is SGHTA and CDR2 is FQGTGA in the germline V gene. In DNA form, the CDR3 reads TGTGCCAGCAGCTTGGGCCCAACTGAAAAACTGTTTTTT. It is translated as CASSLGPTEKLFF.

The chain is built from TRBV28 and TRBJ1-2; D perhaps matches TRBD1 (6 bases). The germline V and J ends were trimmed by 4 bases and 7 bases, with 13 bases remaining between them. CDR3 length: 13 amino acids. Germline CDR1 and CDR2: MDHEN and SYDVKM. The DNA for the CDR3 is TGTGCCAGCAGTTCAGGACAGCACCCTGGCTACACCTTC. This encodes CASSSGQHPGYTF.

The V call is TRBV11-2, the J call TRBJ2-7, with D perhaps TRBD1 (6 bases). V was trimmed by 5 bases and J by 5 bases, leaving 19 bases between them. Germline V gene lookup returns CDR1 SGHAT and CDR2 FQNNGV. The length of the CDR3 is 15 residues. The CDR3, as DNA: TGTGCCAGCAGCAGAGCCGGGACACCACGACACGAGCAGTACTTC. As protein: CASSRAGTPRHEQYF.